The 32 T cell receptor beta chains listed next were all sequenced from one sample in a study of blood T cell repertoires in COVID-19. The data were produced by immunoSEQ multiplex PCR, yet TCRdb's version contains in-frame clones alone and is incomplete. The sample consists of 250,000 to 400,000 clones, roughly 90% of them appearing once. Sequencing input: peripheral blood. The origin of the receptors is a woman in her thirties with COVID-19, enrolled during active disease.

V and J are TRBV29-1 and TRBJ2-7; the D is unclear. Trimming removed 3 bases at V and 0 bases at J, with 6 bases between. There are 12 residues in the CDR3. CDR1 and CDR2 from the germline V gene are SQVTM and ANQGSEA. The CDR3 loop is CSVEGHSYEQYF. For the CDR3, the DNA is TGCAGCGTTGAGGGCCACTCCTACGAGCAGTACTTC.

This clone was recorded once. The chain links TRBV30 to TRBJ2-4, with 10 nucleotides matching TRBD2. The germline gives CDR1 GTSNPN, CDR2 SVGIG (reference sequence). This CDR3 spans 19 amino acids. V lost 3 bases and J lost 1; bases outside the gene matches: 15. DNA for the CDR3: TGTGCCTGGAGGCACTCCAGCGGGAGGGCCGACGGGGCCAAAAACATTCAGTACTTC. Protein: CAWRHSSGRADGAKNIQYF.

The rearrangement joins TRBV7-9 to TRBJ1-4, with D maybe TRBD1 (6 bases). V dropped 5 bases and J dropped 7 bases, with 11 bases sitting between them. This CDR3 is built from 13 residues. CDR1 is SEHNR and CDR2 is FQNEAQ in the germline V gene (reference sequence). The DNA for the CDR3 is TGTGCCAGCAGCCTAGACAGGTTTGAAAAACTGTTTTTT. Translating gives CASSLDRFEKLFF.

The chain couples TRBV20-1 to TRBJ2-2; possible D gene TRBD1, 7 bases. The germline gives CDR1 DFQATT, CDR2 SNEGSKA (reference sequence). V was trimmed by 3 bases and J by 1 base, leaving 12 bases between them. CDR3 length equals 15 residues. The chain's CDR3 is CSASRGRGNTGELFF. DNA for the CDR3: TGCAGTGCTAGTAGGGGGCGGGGGAACACCGGGGAGCTGTTTTTT.

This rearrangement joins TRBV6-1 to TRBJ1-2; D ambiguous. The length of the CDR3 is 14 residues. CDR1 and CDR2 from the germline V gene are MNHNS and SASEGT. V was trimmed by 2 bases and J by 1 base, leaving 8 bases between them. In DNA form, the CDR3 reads TGTGCCAGCAGTGAAAGGAGGGATAACTATGGCTACACCTTC. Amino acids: CASSERRDNYGYTF.

The CDR3 DNA sequence: TGTGCCAGCAGCTTGAGGGTAGGGAGCGAGCAGTACTTC. Amino acid sequence: CASSLRVGSEQYF. V gene TRBV5-4 combines with J gene TRBJ2-7, with D maybe TRBD2 (5 bases). V gave up 1 base and J gave up 6 bases, with 11 bases separating them. Germline V lookup: CDR1 SGHNT, CDR2 YYREEE (reference sequence). This CDR3 has 13 amino acids.

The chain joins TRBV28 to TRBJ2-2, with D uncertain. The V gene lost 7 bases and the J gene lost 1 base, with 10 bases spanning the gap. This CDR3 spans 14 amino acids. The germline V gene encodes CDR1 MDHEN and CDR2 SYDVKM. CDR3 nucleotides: TGTGCCAGCATGCGCTTTCGGAACACCGGGGAGCTGTTTTTT. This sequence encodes CASMRFRNTGELFF.

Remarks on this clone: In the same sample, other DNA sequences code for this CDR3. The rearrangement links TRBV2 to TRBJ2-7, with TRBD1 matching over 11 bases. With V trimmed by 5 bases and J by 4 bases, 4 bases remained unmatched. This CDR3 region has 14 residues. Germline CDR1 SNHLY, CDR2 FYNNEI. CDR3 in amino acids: CASSPDRGLYEQYF. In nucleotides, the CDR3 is TGTGCCAGCAGTCCGGACAGGGGGCTGTACGAGCAGTACTTC. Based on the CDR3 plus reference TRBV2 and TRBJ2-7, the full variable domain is EPEVTQTPSHQVTQMGQEVILRCVPISNHLYFYWYRQILGQKVEFLVSFYNNEISEKSEIFDDQFSVERPDGSNFTLKIRSTKLEDSAMYFCASSPDRGLYEQYFGPGTRLTVT.

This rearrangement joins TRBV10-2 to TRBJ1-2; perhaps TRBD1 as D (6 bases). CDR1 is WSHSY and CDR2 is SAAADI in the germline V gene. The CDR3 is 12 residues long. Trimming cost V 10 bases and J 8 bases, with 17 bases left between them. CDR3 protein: CAIFRPGQGYTF. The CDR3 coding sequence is TGCGCCATCTTCAGGCCGGGACAAGGCTACACCTTC.

The CDR3 loop is CASSSYGTSGNNEQFF. The CDR3 nucleotides read TGTGCCAGCAGCTCCTATGGGACTAGCGGAAACAATGAGCAGTTCTTC. The chain links TRBV7-3 to TRBJ2-1; TRBD2 agrees at 11 bases. CDR3 length: 16 amino acids. The V and J ends lost 4 bases and 5 bases, in that order; junction bases with no gene match: 7. Germline V gene lookup returns CDR1 SGHTA and CDR2 FQGTGA.

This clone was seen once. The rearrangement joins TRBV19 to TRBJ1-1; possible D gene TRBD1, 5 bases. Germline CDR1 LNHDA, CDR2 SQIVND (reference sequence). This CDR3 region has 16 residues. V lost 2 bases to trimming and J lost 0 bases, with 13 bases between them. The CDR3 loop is CASSIRPGHLNTEAFF. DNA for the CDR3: TGTGCCAGTAGTATACGACCCGGACATTTGAACACTGAAGCTTTCTTT.

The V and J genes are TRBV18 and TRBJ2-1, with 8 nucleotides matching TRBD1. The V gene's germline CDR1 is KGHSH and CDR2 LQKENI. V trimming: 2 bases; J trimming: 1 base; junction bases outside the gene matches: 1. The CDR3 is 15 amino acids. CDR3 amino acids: CASSPDRGSYNEQFF. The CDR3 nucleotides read TGTGCCAGCTCACCAGACAGGGGATCCTACAATGAGCAGTTCTTC. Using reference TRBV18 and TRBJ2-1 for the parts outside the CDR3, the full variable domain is NAGVMQNPRHLVRRRGQEARLRCSPMKGHSHVYWYRQLPEEGLKFMVYLQKENIIDESGMPKERFSAEFPKEGPSILRIQQVVRGDSAAYFCASSPDRGSYNEQFFGPGTRLTVL.

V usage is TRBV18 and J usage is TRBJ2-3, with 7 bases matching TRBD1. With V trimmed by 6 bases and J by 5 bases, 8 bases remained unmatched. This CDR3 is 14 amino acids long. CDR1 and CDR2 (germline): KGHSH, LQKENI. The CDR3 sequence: CASSLDRRQDTQYF. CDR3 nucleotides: TGTGCCAGCTCCCTGGACAGGCGCCAAGATACGCAGTATTTT.

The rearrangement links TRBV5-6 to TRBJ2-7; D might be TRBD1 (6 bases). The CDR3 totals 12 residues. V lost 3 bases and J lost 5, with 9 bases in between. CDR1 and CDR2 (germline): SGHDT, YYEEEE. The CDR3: CASSWQGNEQYF. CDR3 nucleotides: TGTGCCAGCAGCTGGCAGGGGAACGAGCAGTACTTC. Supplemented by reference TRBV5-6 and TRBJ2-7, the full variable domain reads DAGVTQSPTHLIKTRGQQVTLRCSPKSGHDTVSWYQQALGQGPQFIFQYYEEEERQRGNFPDRFSGHQFPNYSSELNVNALLLGDSALYLCASSWQGNEQYFGPGTRLTVT.

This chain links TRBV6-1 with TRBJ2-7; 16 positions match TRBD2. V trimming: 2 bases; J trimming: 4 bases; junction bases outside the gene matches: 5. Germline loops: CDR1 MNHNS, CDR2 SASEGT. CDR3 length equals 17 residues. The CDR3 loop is CASSELGLAGGQYEQYF. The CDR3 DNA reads TGTGCCAGCAGTGAATTGGGACTAGCGGGAGGGCAGTACGAGCAGTACTTC.

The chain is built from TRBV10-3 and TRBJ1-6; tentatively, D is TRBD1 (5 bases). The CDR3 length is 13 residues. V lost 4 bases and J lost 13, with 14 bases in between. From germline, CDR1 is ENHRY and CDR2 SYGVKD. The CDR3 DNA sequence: TGTGCCATCAGTGGATTTCAGGGTAGCCCCCTCCACTTT. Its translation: CAISGFQGSPLHF.

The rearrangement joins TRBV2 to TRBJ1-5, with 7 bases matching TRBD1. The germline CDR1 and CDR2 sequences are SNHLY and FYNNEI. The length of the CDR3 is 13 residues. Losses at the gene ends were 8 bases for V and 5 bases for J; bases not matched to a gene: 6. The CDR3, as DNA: TGTGCCAGCCGTTGGACAGGAGATCAGCCCCAGCATTTT. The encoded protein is CASRWTGDQPQHF.

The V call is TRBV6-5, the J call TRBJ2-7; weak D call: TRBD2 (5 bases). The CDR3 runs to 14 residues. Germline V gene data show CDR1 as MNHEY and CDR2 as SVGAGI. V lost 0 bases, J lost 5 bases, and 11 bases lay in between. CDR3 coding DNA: TGTGCCAGCAGTTACTCGTCGGGGTCTAACGAGCAGTACTTC. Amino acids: CASSYSSGSNEQYF.

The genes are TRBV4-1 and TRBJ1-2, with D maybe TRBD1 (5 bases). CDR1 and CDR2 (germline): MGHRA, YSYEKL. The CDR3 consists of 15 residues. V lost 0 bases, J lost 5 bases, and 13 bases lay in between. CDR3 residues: CASSQDRGAGYGYTF. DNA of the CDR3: TGCGCCAGCAGCCAAGATAGGGGCGCGGGGTATGGCTACACCTTC.

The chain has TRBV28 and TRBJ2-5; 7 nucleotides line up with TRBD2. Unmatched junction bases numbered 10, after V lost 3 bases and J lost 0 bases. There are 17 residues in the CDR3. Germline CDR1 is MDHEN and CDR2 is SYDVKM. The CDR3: CASSFPSGTEYQETQYF. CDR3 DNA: TGTGCCAGCAGTTTTCCCAGCGGGACCGAATACCAAGAGACCCAGTACTTC. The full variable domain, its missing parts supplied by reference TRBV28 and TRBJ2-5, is DVKVTQSSRYLVKRTGEKVFLECVQDMDHENMFWYRQDPGLGLRLIYFSYDVKMKEKGDIPEGYSVSREKKERFSLILESASTNQTSMYLCASSFPSGTEYQETQYFGPGTRLLVL.

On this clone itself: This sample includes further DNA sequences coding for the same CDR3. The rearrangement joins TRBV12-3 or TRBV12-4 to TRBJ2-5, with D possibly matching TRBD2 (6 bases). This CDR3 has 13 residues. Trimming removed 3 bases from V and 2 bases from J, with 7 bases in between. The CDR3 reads CASSFRGQETQYF. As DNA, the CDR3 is TGTGCCAGCAGTTTTCGGGGGCAAGAGACCCAGTACTTC.

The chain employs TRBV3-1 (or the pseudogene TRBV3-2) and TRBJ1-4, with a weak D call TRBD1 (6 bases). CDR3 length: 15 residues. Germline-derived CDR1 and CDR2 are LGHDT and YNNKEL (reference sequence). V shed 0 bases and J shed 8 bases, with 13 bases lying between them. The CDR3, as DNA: TGTGCCAGCAGCCAAGATGAAGAGGGGGTAGAAAAACTGTTTTTT. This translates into CASSQDEEGVEKLFF.

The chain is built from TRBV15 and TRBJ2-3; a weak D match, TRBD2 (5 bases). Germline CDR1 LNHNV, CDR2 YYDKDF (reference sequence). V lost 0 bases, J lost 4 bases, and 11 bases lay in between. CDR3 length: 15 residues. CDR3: CATSRDLGSADTQYF. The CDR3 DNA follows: TGTGCCACCAGCAGAGATCTGGGTAGCGCAGATACGCAGTATTTT.

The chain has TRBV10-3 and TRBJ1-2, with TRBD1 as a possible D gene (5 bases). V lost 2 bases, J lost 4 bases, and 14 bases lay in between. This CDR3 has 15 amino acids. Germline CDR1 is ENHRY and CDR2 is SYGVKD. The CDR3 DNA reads TGTGCCATCAGTGAGGGATCAACGCAGGGCTATGGCTACACCTTC. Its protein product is CAISEGSTQGYGYTF.

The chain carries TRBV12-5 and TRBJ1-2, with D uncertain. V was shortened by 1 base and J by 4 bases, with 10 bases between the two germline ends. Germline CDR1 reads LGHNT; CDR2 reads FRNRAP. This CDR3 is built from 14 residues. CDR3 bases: TGTGCTAGTGGTTTGGGTCCCGGGTCCTATGGCTACACCTTC. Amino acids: CASGLGPGSYGYTF.

CDR3 in DNA: TGTGCCAGCAGTTATTCGGGGACTGGGGCCAACGTCCTGACTTTC. As protein: CASSYSGTGANVLTF. This chain links TRBV6-5 with TRBJ2-6; the D gene is possibly TRBD2 (5 bases). The CDR3 totals 15 residues. The V end lost 3 bases, the J end lost 2 bases, and 8 bases lay between the germline ends. Germline V CDR1 and CDR2: MNHEY, SVGAGI.

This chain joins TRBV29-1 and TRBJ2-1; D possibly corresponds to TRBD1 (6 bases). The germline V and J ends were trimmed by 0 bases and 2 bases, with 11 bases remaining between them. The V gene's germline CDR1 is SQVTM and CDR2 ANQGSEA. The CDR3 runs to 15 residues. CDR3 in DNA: TGCAGCGTTGAAGACACAGGGTACCCCTACAATGAGCAGTTCTTC. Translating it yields CSVEDTGYPYNEQFF.

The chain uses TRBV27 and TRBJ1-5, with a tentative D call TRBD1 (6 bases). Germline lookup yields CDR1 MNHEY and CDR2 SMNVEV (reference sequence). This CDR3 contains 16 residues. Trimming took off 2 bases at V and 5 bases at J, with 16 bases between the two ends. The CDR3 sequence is CASSLNGRGNYQPQHF. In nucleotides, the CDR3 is TGTGCCAGCAGTTTAAATGGGAGGGGGAACTATCAGCCCCAGCATTTT.

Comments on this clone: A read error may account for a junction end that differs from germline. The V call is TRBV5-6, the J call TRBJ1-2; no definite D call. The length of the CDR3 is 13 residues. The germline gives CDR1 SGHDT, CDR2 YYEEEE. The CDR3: CASTLRRLRGYTF. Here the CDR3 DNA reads TGTGCCAGCACCTTGCGTAGACTCCGGGGCTACACCTTC.

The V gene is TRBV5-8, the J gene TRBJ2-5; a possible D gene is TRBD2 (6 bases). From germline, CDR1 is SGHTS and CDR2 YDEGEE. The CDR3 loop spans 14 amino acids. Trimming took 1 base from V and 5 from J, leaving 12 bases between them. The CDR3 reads CASSLRGGGETQYF. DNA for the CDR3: TGTGCCAGCAGCTTGCGGGGCGGAGGGGAGACCCAGTACTTC.

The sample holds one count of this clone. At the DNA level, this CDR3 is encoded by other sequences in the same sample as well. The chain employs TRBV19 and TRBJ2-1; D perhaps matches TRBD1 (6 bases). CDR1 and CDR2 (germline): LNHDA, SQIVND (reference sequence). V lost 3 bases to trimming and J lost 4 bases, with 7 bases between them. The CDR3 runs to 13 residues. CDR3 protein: CASSIGQYNEQFF. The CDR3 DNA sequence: TGTGCCAGTAGTATCGGACAGTACAATGAGCAGTTCTTC.

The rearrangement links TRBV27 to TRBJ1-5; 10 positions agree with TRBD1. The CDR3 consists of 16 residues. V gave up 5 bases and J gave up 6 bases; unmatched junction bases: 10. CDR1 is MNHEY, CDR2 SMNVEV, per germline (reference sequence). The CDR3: CASSKADRGLSQPQHF. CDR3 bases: TGTGCCAGCAGTAAAGCAGACAGGGGGCTTAGTCAGCCCCAGCATTTT.